A single sample gave rise to the 10 T cell receptor beta chains below, sequenced in a study of T cells after yellow fever vaccination. TCRdb called the 5' RACE reads again in MiXCR, with one record for every CDR3 protein. The data show roughly 500,000 distinct CDR3 sequences, with 15% to 20% seen just once and more than 13% held by the top ten. Here the sequenced sample was PBMCs, taken 15 days after the yellow fever booster vaccination. These receptors were collected from a man aged 25 to 40 who received the YFV17D yellow fever vaccine.

The CDR3 sequence is CASSLGANSPLHF. In DNA form, the CDR3 reads TGTGCCAGCAGCTTAGGGGCCAATTCACCCCTCCACTTT. This chain joins TRBV7-2 and TRBJ1-6; D remains unclear. The CDR3 loop spans 13 amino acids. V lost 1 base to trimming and J lost 7 bases, with 5 bases between them. The germline V gene has CDR1 SGHTA and CDR2 FQGNSA.

This clonotype has more than one count but fewer than ten. For the CDR3, the DNA is TGCAGTGCTAGAGATTCCCGGCGGCCGGGACGAAAAGATACGCAGTATTTT. Translated: CSARDSRRPGRKDTQYF. V is TRBV20-1 and J is TRBJ2-3; perhaps D is TRBD1 or TRBD2 (5 bases each). Germline lookup yields CDR1 DFQATT and CDR2 SNEGSKA (reference sequence). The CDR3 length is 17 residues. V was shortened by 0 bases and J by 5 bases, with 21 bases between the two germline ends.

The chain has TRBV27 and TRBJ2-3; TRBD1 aligns across 11 bases. Unmatched junction bases numbered 11, after V lost 5 bases and J lost 4 bases. Germline values: CDR1 MNHEY, CDR2 SMNVEV (reference sequence). The CDR3 runs 17 residues. For the CDR3, the DNA is TGTGCCAGCAGTGGGACAGGGGGGGATGTTCTTGCAGATACGCAGTATTTT. Protein sequence: CASSGTGGDVLADTQYF.

The chain employs TRBV4-3 and TRBJ2-3; D may be TRBD2 (5 bases). V shed 4 bases and J shed 8 bases, with 19 bases lying between them. CDR3 length equals 15 residues. Per germline, CDR1 LGHNA and CDR2 YSLEER. CDR3 protein: CASSPDDLRAGTQYF. Written as DNA, the CDR3 is TGCGCCAGCAGCCCCGACGACTTACGGGCGGGTACGCAGTATTTT.

V and J are TRBV7-9 and TRBJ1-1; maybe TRBD1 (5 bases). CDR1 SEHNR and CDR2 FQNEAQ come from the germline V gene (reference sequence). The CDR3 covers 13 residues. V lost 1 base to trimming and J lost 5 bases, with 8 bases between them. CDR3 nucleotide sequence: TGTGCCAGCAGCTTAGAAGGGGTAACTGAAGCTTTCTTT. Protein sequence: CASSLEGVTEAFF.

The genes are TRBV20-1 and TRBJ2-5, with D possibly being TRBD2 (6 bases). V was pared by 6 bases and J by 5 bases, with 19 bases between. The CDR3 extends over 14 amino acids. The V gene's germline CDR1 is DFQATT and CDR2 SNEGSKA (reference sequence). Here the CDR3 DNA reads TGCAGTGCCATCCGGGACTCCGGAGGGGAGACCCAGTACTTC. Amino acids: CSAIRDSGGETQYF.

The chain carries TRBV24-1 and TRBJ2-5; maybe TRBD1 (6 bases). The CDR3 has 13 amino acids. V was shortened by 9 bases and J by 2 bases, with 12 bases between the two germline ends. Germline CDR1 KGHDR, CDR2 SFDVKD. The CDR3 DNA follows: TGTGCCACCTCCGGGACACCGCAAGAGACCCAGTACTTC. Translated: CATSGTPQETQYF.

V is TRBV20-1 and J is TRBJ2-2; either TRBD1 or TRBD2 may fit D (5 bases each). Germline CDR1 reads DFQATT; CDR2 reads SNEGSKA (reference sequence). The CDR3 is 15 residues long. The V and J ends lost 3 bases and 7 bases respectively, with 18 bases between them. CDR3 sequence: CSASRGPGRDGELFF. The CDR3 DNA is TGCAGTGCTAGTAGGGGACCGGGACGGGACGGGGAGCTGTTTTTT.

This clonotype was counted only a few times. The chain couples TRBV18 to TRBJ2-7; tentatively, D is TRBD2 (5 bases). Looked up from germline, CDR1 is KGHSH and CDR2 is LQKENI. The V and J ends lost 1 base and 7 bases respectively, with 11 bases between them. The CDR3 is 13 amino acids. CDR3 nucleotide sequence: TGTGCCAGCTCACCACACCCGGGCGGGGAGCAGTACTTC. As protein: CASSPHPGGEQYF.

This clonotype turned up a few times. The rearrangement links TRBV27 to TRBJ1-1; D is undetermined. Per the germline V gene, CDR1 is MNHEY and CDR2 is SMNVEV (reference sequence). The V end was cut by 2 bases, the J end by 10 bases, with 26 bases between. This CDR3 has 17 residues. CDR3 residues: CASSLGFSVAGKVSAFF. The CDR3 DNA reads TGTGCCAGCAGTTTAGGCTTTTCGGTAGCGGGGAAAGTGTCAGCTTTCTTT.